The rows below give T cell receptor beta chains drawn from one sample of a study of shared clonotypes between healthy human individuals. TCRdb's copy holds only in-frame clones and misses some; the assay was immunoSEQ multiplex PCR. Among 490,000 or so clones listed, over 60% were seen once. Material for sequencing was PBMCs. Receptors were obtained from a woman in her thirties or forties in good health. Some clones in this sample may be carry-over from other donors' samples. Each CDR3 is given with its conserved first and last residue. Each record gives: V gene, CDR3 length, CDR3 protein.

v_gene: TRBV7-9; len: 12; CDR3aa: CASSSSHEKLFF
v_gene: TRBV13; len: 13; CDR3aa: CASATGGSGELFF
v_gene: TRBV19; len: 16; CDR3aa: CASSIPRDRGNGELFF
v_gene: TRBV5-1; len: 14; CDR3aa: CASSLGANSYEQYF
v_gene: TRBV11-3; len: 16; CDR3aa: CASSLRGVQGRNEQFF
v_gene: TRBV28; len: 12; CDR3aa: CASRQTHYGYTF
v_gene: TRBV27; len: 13; CDR3aa: CASSLRGNEKLFF
v_gene: TRBV28; len: 12; CDR3aa: CASSLSLQPQHF
v_gene: TRBV7-3; len: 15; CDR3aa: CASSTGQGYNTEAFF
v_gene: TRBV2; len: 13; CDR3aa: CASRGWGNQPQHF
v_gene: TRBV14; len: 15; CDR3aa: CASSLGQGAHEKLFF
v_gene: TRBV12-5; len: 15; CDR3aa: CASARGDWDYNEQFF
v_gene: TRBV10-3; len: 14; CDR3aa: CAIRGDRGDYGYTF
v_gene: TRBV5-1; len: 16; CDR3aa: CASSLAPREGPNEQFF
v_gene: TRBV4-1; len: 16; CDR3aa: CASSQAYGRRRTEAFF
v_gene: TRBV2; len: 13; CDR3aa: CASSGETTDTQYF
v_gene: TRBV30; len: 12; CDR3aa: CAWGGQNQPQHF
v_gene: TRBV29-1; len: 12; CDR3aa: CSVDPNQETQYF
v_gene: TRBV5-1; len: 14; CDR3aa: CASSLEDGTDTQYF
v_gene: TRBV19; len: 13; CDR3aa: CASTPGDGYEQYF
v_gene: TRBV2; len: 14; CDR3aa: CASSPGTTNEKLFF
v_gene: TRBV6-5; len: 14; CDR3aa: CASRVAGGTDTQYF
v_gene: TRBV30; len: 16; CDR3aa: CAWSSPRQGFREKLFF
v_gene: TRBV7-2; len: 15; CDR3aa: CASSATGGGNQPQHF
v_gene: TRBV27; len: 15; CDR3aa: CASSLDGLSNYGYTF
v_gene: TRBV28; len: 16; CDR3aa: CASSLTPTWGNYGYTF
v_gene: TRBV28; len: 14; CDR3aa: CASAIDATNEKLFF
v_gene: TRBV15; len: 14; CDR3aa: CATSRTARGETQYF
v_gene: TRBV11-2; len: 13; CDR3aa: CASSLGRGRVQYF
v_gene: TRBV29-1; len: 14; CDR3aa: CSVGEQYSNQPQHF
v_gene: TRBV5-1; len: 14; CDR3aa: CASSSGFGNTEAFF
v_gene: TRBV11-2; len: 13; CDR3aa: CASSLERGAEAFF
v_gene: TRBV4-1; len: 15; CDR3aa: CASSQEYSSPNEQYF
v_gene: TRBV7-9; len: 16; CDR3aa: CASSFVSGRYTDTQYF
v_gene: TRBV28; len: 12; CDR3aa: CASREAGNTIYF
v_gene: TRBV4-3; len: 11; CDR3aa: CASSFSGRSFF
v_gene: TRBV28; len: 13; CDR3aa: CASSPTGGTEAFF
v_gene: TRBV2; len: 15; CDR3aa: CASSALGATPDTQYF
v_gene: TRBV5-6; len: 16; CDR3aa: CASSLVSVTATDTQYF
v_gene: TRBV2; len: 13; CDR3aa: CASSEVSGGEQYF
v_gene: TRBV5-1; len: 15; CDR3aa: CASSLGAGGYYEQYF
v_gene: TRBV19; len: 12; CDR3aa: CASSTGILEQFF